These T cell receptor beta chains were read from a single sample in a study of neurological immune-mediated disorders. TCRdb used MiXCR to reprocess the 5' RACE reads, holding one entry per CDR3 protein. This sample yields about 36,000 distinct CDR3 sequences, of which about a tenth are seen a single time; under 8.5% belongs to the top ten. Sequenced sample: PBMCs. Receptor source: a woman in her 30s with HTLV-1-associated myelopathy (HAM/TSP). Each CDR3 is given with its conserved first and last residue. Each record gives: V gene, J gene, CDR3 protein.

TRBV2	TRBJ1-5	CASERVGNQPQHF
TRBV5-1	TRBJ1-2	CASSLNRAEPYGYTF
TRBV2	TRBJ1-1	CASRGGFRGGRGTEAFF
TRBV20-1	TRBJ2-2	CSAKDGVYTGELFF
TRBV29-1	TRBJ2-3	CSVEQQPGQGLNTQYF
TRBV20-1	TRBJ2-4	CSAGTGGAAKNIQYF
TRBV20-1	TRBJ2-3	CSASLAGVRDTQYF
TRBV5-1	TRBJ2-3	CASRRASSADTQYF
TRBV5-1	TRBJ1-1	CASSSGQVNTEAFF
TRBV18	TRBJ1-1	CASSPNGNTEAFF
TRBV20-1	TRBJ2-4	CSAPAGGPSAKNIQYF
TRBV5-1	TRBJ1-1	CASSLAVVGTWTEAFF
TRBV2	TRBJ1-4	CASSGRQGDEKLFF
TRBV27	TRBJ1-4	CASSTRGSGGGEKLFF
TRBV29-1	TRBJ2-1	CSVGRYNEQFF
TRBV5-1	TRBJ2-1	CASRAYREYNEQFF
TRBV20-1	TRBJ2-3	CSASGWTSGGYTDTQYF
TRBV20-1	TRBJ2-2	CSASRLAGGWTGELFF
TRBV10-1	TRBJ2-3	CASSDTSIRADTQYF
TRBV20-1	TRBJ2-7	CSARGPRDHEQYF
TRBV24-1	TRBJ2-7	CATSEGHDTYEQYF
TRBV29-1	TRBJ1-6	CSVVEAADSPLHF
TRBV18	TRBJ2-1	CASSPPPMSSYNEQFF
TRBV6-1	TRBJ1-5	CASSESRVLIGNQPQHF
TRBV6-5	TRBJ2-4	CASSSRTSGLAKNIQYF
TRBV29-1	TRBJ1-1	CSVRHGTEAFF
TRBV6-6	TRBJ2-2	CASSYGSGRAGELFF
TRBV4-2	TRBJ1-1	CASSQDLRTGANEAFF
TRBV20-1	TRBJ2-7	CSARGQGNYEQYF
TRBV12-3/TRBV12-4	TRBJ2-1	CASSSLLDRGNEQFF
TRBV2	TRBJ1-4	CASLVSLGEKLFF
TRBV12-3/TRBV12-4	TRBJ1-6	CASSPLEPEFGSPLHF
TRBV5-1	TRBJ2-3	CASSLVDGGATDTQYF
TRBV20-1	TRBJ1-1	CSASFQGHADTEAFF
TRBV28	TRBJ1-3	CASRGQGAGGNTIYF
TRBV20-1	TRBJ1-1	CSALPRGHAMGEAFF
TRBV28	TRBJ2-7	CASTEQGSSYEQYF
TRBV5-4	TRBJ1-2	CASSTTGQGHGYTF
TRBV5-6	TRBJ1-5	CASSLGGLSNQPQHF
TRBV30	TRBJ2-3	CAWSRSGGALDTQYF
TRBV20-1	TRBJ1-2	CSALGGNYGYTF
TRBV15	TRBJ2-6	CATRTGANVLTF
TRBV5-1	TRBJ2-3	CASSLAWGTDTQYF
TRBV6-1	TRBJ2-3	CASSEGGEADTQYF
TRBV2	TRBJ2-7	CASSEGGRSYEQYF
TRBV5-5	TRBJ1-1	CASSLIPGNTEAFF
TRBV20-1	TRBJ2-7	CSASDGDLYEQYF
TRBV6-5	TRBJ1-2	CASRDRTGRLAGYTF
TRBV5-4	TRBJ1-3	CASSGTGGNTIYF
TRBV24-1	TRBJ2-3	CATSDFVGGGTDTQYF
TRBV7-3	TRBJ2-5	CASSLEPQETQYF
TRBV4-1	TRBJ1-1	CASRNLNTEAFF
TRBV20-1	TRBJ2-5	CSARDPTPGQGETQYF
TRBV2	TRBJ2-3	CASSKRQRLADTQYF
TRBV3-1	TRBJ1-1	CASSHRGGGAFF
TRBV20-1	TRBJ1-5	CSARAGANSNQPQHF
TRBV12-3/TRBV12-4	TRBJ2-1	CASSLGLAGAEQFF
TRBV5-1	TRBJ1-1	CATSGVNTEAFF
TRBV20-1	TRBJ2-1	CSARVRSGQGSRNEQFF
TRBV30	TRBJ2-7	CAWSRRTYEQYF